The entry below describes one T cell receptor (beta chain). This sample was taken from a study of regulatory T cells in long-lasting Graves disease. Specified time point: newly diagnosed GD, antithyroid drugs for less than 3 months. Researchers made the TCR library from RNA that was extracted from PBMCs. The TCR beta library used iRepertoire HTBI primers with Arm-PCR amplification of CDR3. Each CDR3 protein gets one entry after TCRdb re-called the multiplex PCR reads with MiXCR. In the table there are approximately 350,000 distinct CDR3 sequences, about 17% of which are singletons. The germline V and J ends were trimmed by 5 bases and 5 bases, with 12 bases remaining between them. Germline V gene data show CDR1 as SEHNR and CDR2 as FQNEAQ (reference sequence). The CDR3 loop spans 14 amino acids. The same data also contributed to another study, on T cells in Graves' hyperthyroidism and ophthalmopathy. This second report adds: A first-round RT-PCR of the TCR CDR3 used the HTBI primer set.

This sequence joins TRBV7-9 and TRBJ1-4; weak D call: TRBD1 (5 bases). Source: peripheral blood mononuclear cells (PBMCs), taken at new diagnosis, from a patient treated with antithyroid drugs. This TCR was recovered from a woman aged 18-35 years with Graves disease. CDR3 region: CASSSGTVNEKLFF. The CDR3 DNA reads TGTGCCAGCAGCAGCGGGACGGTGAATGAAAAACTGTTTTTT.